These 29 T cell receptor beta chains came from one sample sequenced in a study of T cell repertoires in cytomegalovirus infection. Each CDR3 protein gets one entry after TCRdb re-called the reads with MiXCR. The sample has approximately 550,000 distinct CDR3 sequences; approximately 15% are singletons. Sequenced sample: CD8+ T cells from PBMCs. These receptors all come from a human donor in good health (CMV status not recorded). Some clones in this sample may be carry-over from other donors' samples.

As to this clonotype: This could be a read error, since a much larger clone is one nucleotide away. The genes are TRBV7-9 and TRBJ2-3; the D call may be TRBD1 or TRBD2 (6 bases each). This CDR3 comprises 15 residues. V shed 3 bases and J shed 3 bases, with 13 bases lying between them. Looked up from germline, CDR1 is SEHNR and CDR2 is FQNEAQ (reference sequence). CDR3 region: CASSLPRGGTDTQYF. The CDR3 bases are TGTGCCAGCAGCTTGCCCAGAGGGGGGACAGATACGCAGTATTTT.

This clonotype occurred a few times. The V gene is TRBV15, the J gene TRBJ2-3, with D tentatively TRBD1 (6 bases). CDR1 and CDR2 from the germline V gene are LNHNV and YYDKDF (reference sequence). This CDR3 region has 17 residues. Trimming pared 0 bases from V and 4 bases from J, leaving 17 bases between. CDR3 sequence reads: CATSRDLSVQGADTQYF. The DNA for the CDR3 is TGTGCCACCAGCAGAGATTTGAGTGTACAGGGCGCAGATACGCAGTATTTT.

This clonotype was counted a few times. This chain joins TRBV12-3 or TRBV12-4 and TRBJ1-3; tentatively, D is TRBD1 (5 bases). V gave up 3 bases and J gave up 8 bases, with 11 bases separating them. The CDR3 contains 13 residues. In nucleotides, the CDR3 is TGTGCCAGCAGTTTGCGGCAGGGCCACACCATATATTTT. This sequence encodes CASSLRQGHTIYF.

This clonotype came up a few times. The chain uses TRBV29-1 and TRBJ1-2; 9 bases align to TRBD1. The CDR3 is 15 amino acids. V lost 1 base and J lost 4; bases outside the gene matches: 7. Germline assignment: CDR1 SQVTM and CDR2 ANQGSEA. The CDR3 region has the DNA TGCAGCGTTGAAGTCTTCGGACAGGGGACCTATGGCTACACCTTC. Encoded protein: CSVEVFGQGTYGYTF.

CDR3: CASSEGGIAGGPGNEQFF. The CDR3 coding sequence is TGTGCCAGCAGCGAGGGAGGAATAGCGGGAGGGCCAGGGAATGAGCAGTTCTTC. The chain is built from TRBV9 and TRBJ2-1, with 11 bases fitting TRBD2. The CDR3 covers 18 residues. J was trimmed by 7 bases and V by 3 bases; bases with no gene match: 15. Germline V gene lookup returns CDR1 SGDLS and CDR2 YYNGEE. Drawing the rest from reference TRBV9 and TRBJ2-1, the complete variable domain is DSGVTQTPKHLITATGQRVTLRCSPRSGDLSVYWYQQSLDQGLQFLIQYYNGEERAKGNILERFSAQQFPDLHSELNLSSLELGDSALYFCASSEGGIAGGPGNEQFFGPGTRLTVL.

This clonotype has ten or more counts. The chain uses TRBV7-8 and TRBJ2-2; D is perhaps TRBD2 (6 bases). V was shortened by 11 bases and J by 1 base, with 14 bases between the two germline ends. CDR3 size: 14 residues. Germline lookup yields CDR1 SGHVS and CDR2 FQNEAQ. The CDR3 loop is CASGGTVNTGELFF. DNA for the CDR3: TGTGCCTCCGGCGGGACCGTGAACACCGGGGAGCTGTTTTTT.

This sequence joins TRBV28 and TRBJ2-7; 10 bases fit TRBD1. CDR3 size: 14 residues. V trimming: 8 bases; J trimming: 1 base; junction bases outside the gene matches: 5. Germline values: CDR1 MDHEN, CDR2 SYDVKM. In DNA, the CDR3 is TGTGCCAGCGTACCGGGACAGGGGTCCTACGAGCAGTACTTC. It translates to CASVPGQGSYEQYF.

This clonotype appeared a few times. The rearrangement joins TRBV20-1 to TRBJ1-1; TRBD1 matches at 10 bases. J was trimmed by 11 bases and V by 1 base; bases with no gene match: 7. In germline, CDR1 is DFQATT, CDR2 SNEGSKA (reference sequence). This CDR3 spans 13 amino acids. Written as DNA, the CDR3 is TGCAGTGCTAGAGTCCCGGGACAGGGGAACGCTTTCTTT. Translated, it gives CSARVPGQGNAFF.

As regards this clonotype: The missing conserved phenylalanine or tryptophan at the end of this CDR3 makes a read error likely. J is TRBJ1-5 and V is TRBV27, with TRBD1 matching 7 bases. The germline V gene has CDR1 MNHEY and CDR2 SMNVEV (reference sequence). The CDR3 sequence is 14 residues long. J lost 7 bases, V lost 5 bases, and 8 bases had no gene match. CDR3 DNA: TGTGCCAGCAGTACCCGGGACAGTCGGCAGCCCCAGCATCTT. Its translation is CASSTRDSRQPQHL.

The V gene is TRBV5-6, the J gene TRBJ1-5, with D unresolved. The germline CDR1 and CDR2 sequences are SGHDT and YYEEEE. The V end lost 4 bases, the J end lost 5 bases, and 16 bases lay between the germline ends. CDR3 length equals 15 residues. The CDR3 here is CASSLGTDSYQPQHF. CDR3 in DNA: TGTGCCAGCAGCCTTGGAACAGATTCCTATCAGCCCCAGCATTTT.

J is TRBJ2-1 and V is TRBV25-1, with TRBD2 identical over 10 bases. The CDR3 contains 14 residues. The V gene end was trimmed by 2 bases and the J gene end by 5 bases; junction bases not matched to a gene: 0. The germline gives CDR1 MGHDK, CDR2 SYGVNS. The CDR3 protein is CASSELAGDNEQFF. The CDR3 DNA sequence: TGTGCCAGCAGTGAACTAGCGGGAGACAATGAGCAGTTCTTC. The whole variable domain, filled in from reference TRBV25-1 and TRBJ2-1, reads EADIYQTPRYLVIGTGKKITLECSQTMGHDKMYWYQQDPGMELHLIHYSYGVNSTEKGDLSSESTVSRIRTEHFPLTLESARPSHTSQYLCASSELAGDNEQFFGPGTRLTVL.

Ten or more counts support this clonotype. The J gene is TRBJ2-5, the V gene TRBV12-3 or TRBV12-4; unclear D gene. The CDR3 totals 14 residues. Trimming cost V 3 bases and J 2 bases, with 10 bases left between them. As DNA, the CDR3 is TGTGCCAGCAGTTTCACGGAACTTCAAGAGACCCAGTACTTC. Its translation: CASSFTELQETQYF.

A few counts support this clonotype. The chain links TRBV4-2 to TRBJ1-6; D is undetermined. The CDR3 runs to 19 residues. The germline gives CDR1 LGHNA, CDR2 YNFKEQ. V gave up 0 bases and J gave up 0 bases, with 15 bases separating them. CDR3 loop: CASSQDGNPPSSYNSPLHF. The CDR3 nucleotides are TGTGCCAGCAGCCAAGATGGGAACCCGCCAAGCTCCTATAATTCACCCCTCCACTTT.

The gene calls are TRBV5-1 and TRBJ1-1; the D gene is possibly TRBD1 (5 bases). CDR1 and CDR2 (germline): SGHRS, YFSETQ. The CDR3 runs to 13 residues. V lost 3 bases and J lost 7, with 13 bases in between. The CDR3 nucleotides are TGCGCCAGCAGCTCCCCCGGGACCGGTGAAGCTTTCTTT. Its translation is CASSSPGTGEAFF. The full variable domain, with the rest looked up from reference TRBV5-1 and TRBJ1-1, is KAGVTQTPRYLIKTRGQQVTLSCSPISGHRSVSWYQQTPGQGLQFLFEYFSETQRNKGNFPGRFSGRQFSNSRSEMNVSTLELGDSALYLCASSSPGTGEAFFGQGTRLTVV.

This clonotype was seen at least ten times. This sequence joins TRBV4-2 and TRBJ1-6; 8 bases fit TRBD1. V shed 2 bases, J shed 7 bases, and the junction held 4 bases outside the gene matches. The CDR3 contains 15 residues. Germline values: CDR1 LGHNA, CDR2 YNFKEQ. The CDR3 region is CASSQQDRVNSPLHF. The CDR3 DNA sequence: TGTGCCAGCAGCCAACAGGACAGGGTCAATTCACCCCTCCACTTT.

This clonotype was observed many times. V usage is TRBV7-8 and J usage is TRBJ2-3, with TRBD2 matching over 9 bases. From germline, CDR1 is SGHVS and CDR2 FQNEAQ. J was trimmed by 6 bases and V by 1 base; bases with no gene match: 17. This CDR3 has 19 amino acids. The CDR3 region is CASSLEARSSGVNPDTQYF. The CDR3 DNA follows: TGTGCCAGCAGCTTAGAAGCTCGTTCTAGCGGGGTCAACCCGGATACGCAGTATTTT. Filled out from reference TRBV7-8 and TRBJ2-3, the complete variable domain reads GAGVSQSPRYKVAKRGQDVALRCDPISGHVSLFWYQQALGQGPEFLTYFQNEAQLDKSGLPSDRFFAERPEGSVSTLKIQRTQQEDSAVYLCASSLEARSSGVNPDTQYFGPGTRLTVL.

The table lists this clonotype with a few counts. The chain is built from TRBV6-1 and TRBJ2-7; 12 nucleotides agree with TRBD2. The V gene's germline CDR1 is MNHNS and CDR2 SASEGT. CDR3 length equals 17 residues. Trimming at V came to 6 bases and at J to 7 bases, leaving 16 bases not matched to a gene. CDR3 region: CASSQSGPSGGAREQYF. As DNA, the CDR3 is TGTGCCAGCAGCCAGTCCGGTCCTAGCGGGGGGGCCAGGGAGCAGTACTTC.

This clonotype was picked up many times. The genes are TRBV11-2 and TRBJ1-4, with 9 bases that match TRBD1. V shed 6 bases, J shed 3 bases, and the junction held 8 bases outside the gene matches. Germline values: CDR1 SGHAT, CDR2 FQNNGV. The CDR3 has 16 amino acids. The CDR3, as DNA: TGTGCCAGCAGTTGGGACAGGGAATTTGCTAATGAAAAACTGTTTTTT. Its translation: CASSWDREFANEKLFF. Variable domain in full (rest from reference TRBV11-2 and TRBJ1-4): EAGVAQSPRYKIIEKRQSVAFWCNPISGHATLYWYQQILGQGPKLLIQFQNNGVVDDSQLPKDRFSAERLKGVDSTLKIQPAKLEDSAVYLCASSWDREFANEKLFFGSGTQLSVL.

This clonotype was recorded a few times. The rearrangement uses TRBV9 and TRBJ2-7; TRBD2 aligns across 8 bases. The CDR3 covers 15 residues. V trimming: 4 bases; J trimming: 6 bases; junction bases outside the gene matches: 12. The germline V gene encodes CDR1 SGDLS and CDR2 YYNGEE. The CDR3 here is CASSPTPREGLEQYF. CDR3 in DNA: TGTGCCAGCAGCCCCACTCCCCGGGAGGGCCTCGAGCAGTACTTC.

This clonotype appeared many times. This sequence joins TRBV7-9 and TRBJ2-7; a weak D match, TRBD2 (7 bases). The CDR3 sequence is 17 residues long. V gave up 5 bases and J gave up 4 bases, with 24 bases separating them. Looked up from germline, CDR1 is SEHNR and CDR2 is FQNEAQ (reference sequence). In DNA, the CDR3 is TGTGCCAGCAGCCCCCCTGGAACCCCGAAGGGGGGGTACGAGCAGTACTTC. Its translation is CASSPPGTPKGGYEQYF.

In its sample, this clonotype was seen many times. This chain connects TRBV19 to TRBJ2-1; 15 bases agree with TRBD2. Germline-derived CDR1 and CDR2 are LNHDA and SQIVND (reference sequence). This CDR3 region has 15 residues. Trimming took 10 bases from V and 4 from J; bases not matched to a gene: 5. The CDR3 loop reads CATSGTSGRYNEQFF. The CDR3 DNA sequence: TGTGCCACCTCCGGGACTAGCGGGAGGTACAATGAGCAGTTCTTC.

This clonotype was seen more than once but under ten times. The V gene is TRBV25-1, the J gene TRBJ1-5, with unresolved D. Deletions cut 1 base from V and 3 bases from J, with 4 bases between. Germline V gene data show CDR1 as MGHDK and CDR2 as SYGVNS. This CDR3 is built from 13 residues. As DNA, the CDR3 is TGTGCCAGCAGTGAATTGCTCAATCAGCCCCAGCATTTT. Residues: CASSELLNQPQHF.

This clonotype was recorded a few times. The V gene is TRBV2, the J gene TRBJ2-3, with 11 bases identical to TRBD2. V was pared by 2 bases and J by 2 bases, with 3 bases of the junction left unmatched. Germline V gene data show CDR1 as SNHLY and CDR2 as FYNNEI. The CDR3 covers 16 residues. The CDR3 region is CASSEISGGATDTQYF. The DNA for the CDR3 is TGTGCCAGCAGTGAAATTAGCGGGGGGGCCACAGATACGCAGTATTTT.

This clonotype was recorded many times. V and J are TRBV7-9 and TRBJ1-2; D is uncertain. The CDR3 has 14 residues. With 2 bases removed from V and 0 bases from J, the gap between germline ends came to 7 bases. Germline V lookup: CDR1 SEHNR, CDR2 FQNEAQ (reference sequence). This chain's CDR3 is CASSLSPANYGYTF. The CDR3 DNA follows: TGTGCCAGCAGCTTAAGTCCAGCTAACTATGGCTACACCTTC.

The V and J genes are TRBV7-9 and TRBJ2-2; D might be TRBD2 (7 bases). The ends were cut back, 1 base at V and 4 bases at J, with 19 bases in the middle. Germline V gene lookup returns CDR1 SEHNR and CDR2 FQNEAQ (reference sequence). The length of the CDR3 is 18 residues. Here the CDR3 DNA reads TGTGCCAGCAGCTTAGAGGCGGGGGCCTACTTTTCCACCGGGGAGCTGTTTTTT. Translating gives CASSLEAGAYFSTGELFF.

The chain recombines TRBV5-6 with TRBJ1-2; D remains ambiguous. Germline-derived CDR1 and CDR2 are SGHDT and YYEEEE. The CDR3 is made up of 13 amino acids. V was pared by 0 bases and J by 8 bases, with 11 bases between. The CDR3 protein is CASSLALGRGYTF. CDR3 sequence (DNA): TGTGCCAGCAGCTTGGCCTTAGGGAGGGGCTACACCTTC.

In its sample, this clonotype was seen many times. The genes are TRBV7-6 and TRBJ2-7, with D unclear. Germline V gives CDR1 SGHVS, CDR2 FNYEAQ. The V end was cut by 5 bases, the J end by 6 bases, with 14 bases between. The CDR3 spans 13 residues. In DNA form, the CDR3 reads TGTGCCAGCAGCCCCTGGCAGGAGCGCGAGCAGTACTTC. Translating it yields CASSPWQEREQYF.

In its sample, this clonotype was seen many times. J is TRBJ1-1 and V is TRBV20-1; unclear D gene. The CDR3 length is 13 residues. Germline CDR1 DFQATT, CDR2 SNEGSKA (reference sequence). Trimming cost V 0 bases and J 4 bases, with 9 bases left between them. This chain's CDR3 is CSARESWGTEAFF. DNA for the CDR3: TGCAGTGCTAGAGAGAGCTGGGGCACTGAAGCTTTCTTT.

This clonotype was recorded a few times. The gene calls are TRBV12-3 or TRBV12-4 and TRBJ2-3; D unclear. Trimming removed 7 bases from V and 6 bases from J, with 8 bases in between. CDR3 size: 11 residues. The CDR3 sequence: CASTGLDTQYF. DNA for the CDR3: TGTGCCAGCACCGGGCTGGATACGCAGTATTTT.